This T cell receptor (beta chain) was observed in a study of cytomegalovirus exposure and HLA in healthy donors. Broader study findings: A prior analysis recorded that most TCR beta V segments were productive about 90% or about 30% of the time. In a later analysis, productive TCRs from donors in an Asian-associated ancestry cluster reportedly carried fewer N-insertions than the cohort mean. A later analysis reported that several of the most significant clusters appeared to be linked to common viral pathogens, among them Epstein-Barr virus.

On this clone: Its antigen is not known.

Germline CDR1 reads GTSNPN; CDR2 reads SVGIG (reference sequence). Trimming took 5 bases from V and 1 from J, leaving 9 bases between them. This CDR3 is built from 14 residues. The PCR employed 60 Vbeta primers together with 13 Jbeta primers. The protocol was immunoSEQ multiplex PCR, while the TCRdb copy is restricted to in-frame clones and leaves out a portion. The sample shows 200,000 to 250,000 clones, over 65% of them seen only once. Sequences were obtained from PBMCs. The chain links TRBV30 to TRBJ2-6; a possible D gene is TRBD2 (7 bases). This TCR derives from a human donor in good health. This CDR3 reads CAWGGASGANVLTF. CDR3 coding DNA: TGTGCCTGGGGGGGGGCATCTGGGGCCAACGTCCTGACTTTC.